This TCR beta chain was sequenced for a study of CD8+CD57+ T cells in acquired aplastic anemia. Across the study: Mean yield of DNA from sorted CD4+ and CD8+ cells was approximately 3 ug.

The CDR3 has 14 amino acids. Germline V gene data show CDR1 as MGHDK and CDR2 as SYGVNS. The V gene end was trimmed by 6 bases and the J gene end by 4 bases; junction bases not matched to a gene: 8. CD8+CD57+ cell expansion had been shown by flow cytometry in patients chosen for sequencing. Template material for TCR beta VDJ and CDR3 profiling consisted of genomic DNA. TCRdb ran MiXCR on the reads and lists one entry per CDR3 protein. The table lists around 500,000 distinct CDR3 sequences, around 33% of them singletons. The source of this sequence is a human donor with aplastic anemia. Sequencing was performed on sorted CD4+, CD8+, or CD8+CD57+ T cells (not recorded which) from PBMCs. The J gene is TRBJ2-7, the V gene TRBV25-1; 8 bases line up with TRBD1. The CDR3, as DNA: TGTGCCAGCAGGGGTGGGCAGGGGGCTTACGAGCAGTACTTC. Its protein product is CASRGGQGAYEQYF.